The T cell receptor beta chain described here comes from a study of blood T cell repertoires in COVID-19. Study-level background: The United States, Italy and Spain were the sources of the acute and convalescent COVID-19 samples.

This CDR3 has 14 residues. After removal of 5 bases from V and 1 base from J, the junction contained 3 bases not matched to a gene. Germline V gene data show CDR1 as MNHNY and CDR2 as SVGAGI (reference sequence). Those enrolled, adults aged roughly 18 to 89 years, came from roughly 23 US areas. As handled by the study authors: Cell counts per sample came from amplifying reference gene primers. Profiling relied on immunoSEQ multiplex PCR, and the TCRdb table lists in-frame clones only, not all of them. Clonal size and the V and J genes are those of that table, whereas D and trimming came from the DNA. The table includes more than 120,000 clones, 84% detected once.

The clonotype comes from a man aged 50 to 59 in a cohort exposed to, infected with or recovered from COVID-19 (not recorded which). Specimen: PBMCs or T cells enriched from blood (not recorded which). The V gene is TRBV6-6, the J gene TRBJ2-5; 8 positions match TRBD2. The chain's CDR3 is CASSNGGAQETQYF. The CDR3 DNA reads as TGTGCCAGCAGTAACGGGGGGGCCCAAGAGACCCAGTACTTC.